This T cell receptor (beta chain) was observed in a study of blood T cell repertoires in COVID-19. Between the trimmed V and J ends, which lost 2 bases and 7 bases, there was a span of 8 bases. There are 11 residues in the CDR3. Germline values: CDR1 GTSNPN, CDR2 SVGIG (reference sequence). What the recovered Cohort 3 donors had was two negative PCRs, clearance, or symptom resolution. Profiled with immunoSEQ multiplex PCR; TCRdb holds only in-frame clones, not every one. The sample holds almost 250,000 clones, approximately 90% seen once. The sequencing sample was made of PBMCs or T cells enriched from blood (not recorded which). The clonotype originates from a woman under 40 who had recovered from COVID-19. The chain combines TRBV30 with TRBJ1-2; the D gene is possibly TRBD1 (5 bases). The chain's CDR3 is CAWSRGSGYTF. Written as DNA, the CDR3 is TGTGCCTGGAGTAGGGGATCTGGCTACACCTTC.